A selection of T cell receptor beta chains follows, all from one sample in a study of CD8 T cells in Susac syndrome. From the immunoSEQ multiplex PCR reads, TCRdb called clonotypes with MiXCR, one entry per CDR3 protein. The sample records some 130,000 distinct CDR3 sequences, more than 85% being singletons. The sample taken for sequencing was CD8+ T cells from PBMCs. The receptors shown here come from a human donor with Susac syndrome. Each CDR3 is given without its conserved first and last residue. Each record gives: V gene, CDR3 length, J gene, D gene, CDR3 protein. The D gene is left open where the match is weak.

v_gene: TRBV11-2
len: 13
j_gene: TRBJ2-1
d_gene: TRBD2
CDR3aa: ASTPRAGGYNEQF

v_gene: TRBV11-2
len: 11
j_gene: TRBJ1-5
d_gene: .
CDR3aa: ASSLAGLQPQH

v_gene: TRBV24-1
len: 11
j_gene: TRBJ2-3
d_gene: .
CDR3aa: ATSDFATSTQY

v_gene: TRBV6-1
len: 9
j_gene: TRBJ2-3
d_gene: .
CDR3aa: ASSTLDTQY

v_gene: TRBV9
len: 14
j_gene: TRBJ2-4
d_gene: TRBD2
CDR3aa: ASSAGTSGSWYIQY

v_gene: TRBV7-6
len: 12
j_gene: TRBJ1-2
d_gene: .
CDR3aa: ASSLEGGLSGYT

v_gene: TRBV6-6
len: 9
j_gene: TRBJ1-2
d_gene: .
CDR3aa: ASSKGFGYT

v_gene: TRBV4-1
len: 11
j_gene: TRBJ1-3
d_gene: .
CDR3aa: ASRYNSGNTIY

v_gene: TRBV28
len: 17
j_gene: TRBJ2-1
d_gene: TRBD2
CDR3aa: ASSSGLAGDLLQSNEQF

v_gene: TRBV30
len: 9
j_gene: TRBJ2-7
d_gene: .
CDR3aa: AWIGGTEQY

v_gene: TRBV20-1
len: 15
j_gene: TRBJ2-1
d_gene: TRBD2
CDR3aa: SAVLAGGSSSYNEQF

v_gene: TRBV7-2
len: 13
j_gene: TRBJ2-5
d_gene: .
CDR3aa: ASSPPPTSLETQY

v_gene: TRBV28
len: 10
j_gene: TRBJ1-5
d_gene: .
CDR3aa: ATDTGNQPQH

v_gene: TRBV28
len: 13
j_gene: TRBJ2-2
d_gene: .
CDR3aa: ASSNRDDNTGELF

v_gene: TRBV29-1
len: 13
j_gene: TRBJ2-5
d_gene: TRBD1
CDR3aa: SVPPRDRGLETQY

v_gene: TRBV27
len: 12
j_gene: TRBJ1-1
d_gene: TRBD1
CDR3aa: ASSGRGANTEAF

v_gene: TRBV6-1
len: 13
j_gene: TRBJ1-5
d_gene: .
CDR3aa: ASSRNSLSNQPQH

v_gene: TRBV9
len: 10
j_gene: TRBJ2-1
d_gene: .
CDR3aa: ASSVMPNEQF

v_gene: TRBV5-1
len: 12
j_gene: TRBJ1-5
d_gene: .
CDR3aa: ASSLEGGGQPQH

v_gene: TRBV6-5
len: 17
j_gene: TRBJ1-3
d_gene: TRBD1
CDR3aa: ASSYRGDRTFGSGNTIY

v_gene: TRBV30
len: 11
j_gene: TRBJ2-5
d_gene: .
CDR3aa: AWSVMAKETQY

v_gene: TRBV20-1
len: 10
j_gene: TRBJ1-2
d_gene: .
CDR3aa: SAPDTAYGYT

v_gene: TRBV19
len: 13
j_gene: TRBJ1-5
d_gene: TRBD1
CDR3aa: ASSIGQGSNQPQH